What follows are 17 T cell receptor beta chains derived from one specimen sequenced in a study of cytomegalovirus exposure and HLA in healthy donors. The PCR made use of 60 Vbeta and 13 Jbeta primers. Data came from immunoSEQ multiplex PCR; TCRdb stores just in-frame clones and leaves some out. This sample has tens of thousands of clones, with 65% to 85% found just once. Sequenced: PBMCs. The receptor source for this set is a man between 70 and 80 years old in good health and CMV-seronegative.

This rearrangement joins TRBV6-5 to TRBJ2-7; 11 bases are a match to TRBD1. CDR1 and CDR2 (germline): MNHEY, SVGAGI. J was trimmed by 3 bases and V by 6 bases; bases with no gene match: 7. This CDR3 has 15 amino acids. CDR3 in amino acids: CASRRTGTGGYEQYF. CDR3 nucleotide sequence: TGTGCCAGCAGGCGAACCGGGACAGGGGGCTACGAGCAGTACTTC.

This chain connects TRBV5-6 to TRBJ2-1; 13 nucleotides match TRBD2. The germline V gene encodes CDR1 SGHDT and CDR2 YYEEEE. The ends lost 3 bases at V and 7 bases at J; junction bases unmatched: 4. CDR3 size: 15 residues. The CDR3 DNA follows: TGTGCCAGCAGCTCCTGGGGACTAGCGGGAAATGAGCAGTTCTTC. It is translated as CASSSWGLAGNEQFF.

The chain has TRBV5-4 and TRBJ1-4; D remains unclear. V was shortened by 1 base and J by 3 bases, with 10 bases between the two germline ends. The CDR3 contains 15 residues. Germline loops: CDR1 SGHNT, CDR2 YYREEE (reference sequence). The CDR3 region is CASSLRTNANEKLFF. The CDR3, as DNA: TGTGCCAGCAGCTTGAGAACAAACGCTAATGAAAAACTGTTTTTT.

This clone was observed once. The chain combines TRBV6-1 with TRBJ2-7; tentatively, D is TRBD2 (5 bases). In germline, CDR1 is MNHNS, CDR2 SASEGT. The V and J ends lost 5 bases and 2 bases respectively, with 13 bases between them. The CDR3 is 14 amino acids. CDR3 DNA sequence: TGTGCCAGCAGTCCCTCATCGAGGGCCTACGAGCAGTACTTC. Translation: CASSPSSRAYEQYF.

The V call is TRBV6-5, the J call TRBJ2-2; D possibly corresponds to TRBD2 (6 bases). Trimming cost V 6 bases and J 6 bases, with 14 bases left between them. Germline V lookup: CDR1 MNHEY, CDR2 SVGAGI. The CDR3 has 14 amino acids. CDR3 amino acids: CASRRDSVAGELFF. For the CDR3, the DNA is TGTGCCAGCAGGAGGGACTCTGTCGCCGGGGAGCTGTTTTTT.

The genes are TRBV29-1 and TRBJ2-6; possibly TRBD2 for D (6 bases). This CDR3 region has 15 residues. V dropped 4 bases and J dropped 1 base, with 11 bases sitting between them. From germline, CDR1 is SQVTM and CDR2 ANQGSEA. The CDR3 is CSVAAGRSGANVLTF. CDR3 nucleotides: TGCAGCGTTGCCGCGGGACGGTCTGGGGCCAACGTCCTGACTTTC.

This clone came up a few times. The chain uses TRBV28 and TRBJ2-5, with a weak D call TRBD2 (6 bases). The CDR3 is 16 residues long. The germline CDR1 and CDR2 sequences are MDHEN and SYDVKM. Trimming cost V 5 bases and J 0 bases, with 16 bases left between them. The CDR3 DNA reads as TGTGCCAGCAGTCCGAGCGGAGGGGCTAACCAAGAGACCCAGTACTTC. This sequence encodes CASSPSGGANQETQYF.

J is TRBJ2-4 and V is TRBV4-3; D perhaps matches TRBD2 (6 bases). CDR1 and CDR2 from the germline V gene are LGHNA and YSLEER. The CDR3 is 14 amino acids. V was cut by 3 bases and J by 7 bases, with 13 bases left in between. The CDR3 DNA reads TGCGCCAGCAGCCAGGAGTTCCGGGGGAACATTCAGTACTTC. This translates into CASSQEFRGNIQYF.

The chain links TRBV4-1 to TRBJ2-7; 10 bases line up with TRBD2. Per germline, CDR1 MGHRA and CDR2 YSYEKL. This CDR3 region has 19 residues. V gave up 4 bases and J gave up 2 bases; unmatched junction bases: 17. CDR3 sequence (DNA): TGCGCCAGCAGCCGATCGGTAGATCAAGGACTAGCGGTTCCCTACGAGCAGTACTTC. Protein product: CASSRSVDQGLAVPYEQYF.

This clone was counted only a few times. The chain combines TRBV6-1 with TRBJ1-3; D possibly corresponds to TRBD1 (6 bases). The length of the CDR3 is 15 residues. Trimming cost V 6 bases and J 3 bases, with 15 bases left between them. In germline, CDR1 is MNHNS, CDR2 SASEGT. CDR3 protein: CASSLTSDSGNTIYF. CDR3 DNA: TGTGCCAGCAGCCTGACCTCGGACAGTGGAAACACCATATATTTT.

The J gene is TRBJ2-1, the V gene TRBV7-2; 9 nucleotides match TRBD1. The V gene end was trimmed by 4 bases and the J gene end by 9 bases; junction bases not matched to a gene: 7. Germline CDR1 reads SGHTA; CDR2 reads FQGNSA. CDR3 length equals 14 residues. The CDR3 loop reads CASSSWTGAGEQFF. The CDR3 bases are TGTGCCAGCAGCTCCTGGACAGGGGCGGGTGAGCAGTTCTTC.

This clone has only a few counts. The V gene is TRBV4-3, the J gene TRBJ1-2, with a weak D call TRBD1 (5 bases). V gave up 0 bases and J gave up 6 bases, with 14 bases separating them. CDR3 length: 15 residues. Germline V gene data show CDR1 as LGHNA and CDR2 as YSLEER. The CDR3 loop reads CASSQDRRGGNGYTF. The CDR3 DNA reads TGCGCCAGCAGCCAAGATAGACGGGGGGGAAATGGCTACACCTTC.

The sample holds a few counts of this clone. The V call is TRBV6-1, the J call TRBJ1-6; 9 nucleotides align to TRBD1. V shed 3 bases and J 10 bases; nucleotides not matched to a gene: 4. Per the germline V gene, CDR1 is MNHNS and CDR2 is SASEGT. This CDR3 has 14 residues. The CDR3 loop reads CASSEGQGTSPLHF. Written as DNA, the CDR3 is TGTGCCAGCAGTGAGGGACAGGGCACCTCACCCCTCCACTTT.

J is TRBJ1-1 and V is TRBV19, with D tentatively TRBD1 (5 bases). Germline V lookup: CDR1 LNHDA, CDR2 SQIVND (reference sequence). This CDR3 has 15 residues. Trimming left V 3 bases short and J 4 bases short, with 15 bases between. The CDR3: CASSISGALGTEAFF. The CDR3 DNA sequence: TGTGCCAGTAGTATTAGCGGGGCCTTGGGCACTGAAGCTTTCTTT. The full variable domain, with the rest looked up from reference TRBV19 and TRBJ1-1, is DGGITQSPKYLFRKEGQNVTLSCEQNLNHDAMYWYRQDPGQGLRLIYYSQIVNDFQKGDIAEGYSVSREKKESFPLTVTSAQKNPTAFYLCASSISGALGTEAFFGQGTRLTVV.

The chain combines TRBV2 with TRBJ1-5; 7 positions match TRBD1. The CDR3 is 13 residues long. CDR1 is SNHLY, CDR2 FYNNEI, per germline. V dropped 6 bases and J dropped 2; count of bases not matched to a gene: 1. The chain's CDR3 is CASRGTGNQPQHF. The CDR3 bases are TGTGCCAGCAGAGGGACAGGCAATCAGCCCCAGCATTTT. Full variable domain (rest looked up from reference TRBV2 and TRBJ1-5): EPEVTQTPSHQVTQMGQEVILRCVPISNHLYFYWYRQILGQKVEFLVSFYNNEISEKSEIFDDQFSVERPDGSNFTLKIRSTKLEDSAMYFCASRGTGNQPQHFGDGTRLSIL.

This rearrangement joins TRBV5-1 to TRBJ2-2, with 11 bases aligning to TRBD1. Germline V gene lookup returns CDR1 SGHRS and CDR2 YFSETQ. This CDR3 region has 15 residues. Losses at the gene ends were 4 bases for V and 6 bases for J; bases not matched to a gene: 5. CDR3 protein: CASSRTGGASGELFF. For the CDR3, the DNA is TGCGCCAGCAGCAGGACAGGGGGCGCATCCGGGGAGCTGTTTTTT.

This chain connects TRBV7-9 to TRBJ2-7; 7 nucleotides match TRBD1. This CDR3 region has 14 residues. Germline loops: CDR1 SEHNR, CDR2 FQNEAQ (reference sequence). J was trimmed by 0 bases and V by 5 bases; bases with no gene match: 4. The CDR3 loop reads CASSRGQHSYEQYF. CDR3 coding DNA: TGTGCCAGCAGCAGGGGACAGCACTCCTACGAGCAGTACTTC.